This TCR beta chain came from a study of blood T cells in healthy people across ages. A second PCR, run for about 6 to 12 cycles, used a sample-barcoded 5' primer plus a J-beta primer mix. Every sample produced at least 2.5 million CDR3-containing paired-end reads. TCRdb re-called the 5' RACE reads with MiXCR, one entry per CDR3 protein. The sample has fewer than 700,000 distinct CDR3 sequences; less than 45% are singletons. The table lists this clonotype with a few counts. The amount of total RNA extracted per sample was at least 5.5 micrograms. Sequenced input: blood. The clonotype was recovered from a man older than 75 in good health.

As DNA, the CDR3 is TGCGCCAGCAGCTCGGATCCTTTGGGAGGGGAAAAACTGTTTTTT. Translating it yields CASSSDPLGGEKLFF. The chain links TRBV5-1 to TRBJ1-4; D remains unclear. This CDR3 is built from 15 residues. Germline CDR1 and CDR2: SGHRS and YFSETQ. Deletions cut 3 bases from V and 8 bases from J, with 17 bases between.